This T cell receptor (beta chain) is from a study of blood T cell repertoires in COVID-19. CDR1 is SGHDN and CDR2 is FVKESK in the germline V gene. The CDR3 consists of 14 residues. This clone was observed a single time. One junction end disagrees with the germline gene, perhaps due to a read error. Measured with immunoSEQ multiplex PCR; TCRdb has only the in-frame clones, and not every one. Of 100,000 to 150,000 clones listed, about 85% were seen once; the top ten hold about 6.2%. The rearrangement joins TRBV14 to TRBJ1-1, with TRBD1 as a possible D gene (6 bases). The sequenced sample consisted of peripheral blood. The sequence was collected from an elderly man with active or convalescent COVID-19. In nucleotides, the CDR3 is TGTGCCAACAGCCTACAGGGCTTGAACACTGAAGCTTTCTTT. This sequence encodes CANSLQGLNTEAFF.